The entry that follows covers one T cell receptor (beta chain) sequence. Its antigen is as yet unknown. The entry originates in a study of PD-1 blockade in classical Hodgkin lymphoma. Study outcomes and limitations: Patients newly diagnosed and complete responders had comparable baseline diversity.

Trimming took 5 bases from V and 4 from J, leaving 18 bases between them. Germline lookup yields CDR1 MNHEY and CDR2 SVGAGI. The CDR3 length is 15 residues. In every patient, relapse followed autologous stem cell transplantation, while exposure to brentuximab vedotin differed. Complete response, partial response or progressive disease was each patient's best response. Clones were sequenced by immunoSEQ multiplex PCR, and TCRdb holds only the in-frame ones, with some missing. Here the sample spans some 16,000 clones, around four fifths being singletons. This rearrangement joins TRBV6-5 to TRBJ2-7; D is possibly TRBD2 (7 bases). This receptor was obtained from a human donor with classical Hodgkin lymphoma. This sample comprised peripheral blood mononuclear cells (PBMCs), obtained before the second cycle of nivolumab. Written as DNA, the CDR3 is TGTGCCAGCAGTCCCCACTCAGCGGGGACATACGAGCAGTACTTC. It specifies CASSPHSAGTYEQYF.